Each of the 29 T cell receptor beta chains below was sequenced from the same sample in a study of blood T cell repertoires in COVID-19. Some clones are missing from TCRdb's copy, which holds only in-frame ones; the method was immunoSEQ multiplex PCR. The sample lists fewer than 200,000 clones, 82% occurring once. Sequenced input: peripheral blood. These receptors were taken from a woman aged 60-75 years with COVID-19, enrolled during active disease.

The chain combines TRBV6-5 with TRBJ1-5, with D possibly TRBD1 on 6 matching bases. Trimming removed 4 bases from V and 6 bases from J, with 7 bases in between. This CDR3 comprises 12 residues. Germline CDR1 and CDR2: MNHEY and SVGAGI. The DNA of the CDR3 is TGTGCCAGCAGTTCAGGGGTTCAGCCCCAGCATTTT. Protein sequence: CASSSGVQPQHF.

The chain has TRBV5-1 and TRBJ2-1, with 12 bases fitting TRBD2. This CDR3 region has 14 residues. After removal of 2 bases from V and 8 bases from J, the junction contained 2 bases not matched to a gene. CDR1 is SGHRS and CDR2 is YFSETQ in the germline V gene. CDR3 sequence: CASSFTSGRYEQFF. For the CDR3, the DNA is TGCGCCAGCAGCTTTACTAGCGGGAGGTATGAGCAGTTCTTC.

V is TRBV19 and J is TRBJ1-5, with a weak D call TRBD1 (6 bases). The germline V gene has CDR1 LNHDA and CDR2 SQIVND (reference sequence). The CDR3 is 13 residues long. V lost 6 bases and J 7 bases, leaving 13 bases between the germline ends. The CDR3 DNA reads TGTGCCAGTAGAAGGGGGGGGGTACAGCCCCAGCATTTT. As protein: CASRRGGVQPQHF. The full variable domain, with the rest looked up from reference TRBV19 and TRBJ1-5, is DGGITQSPKYLFRKEGQNVTLSCEQNLNHDAMYWYRQDPGQGLRLIYYSQIVNDFQKGDIAEGYSVSREKKESFPLTVTSAQKNPTAFYLCASRRGGVQPQHFGDGTRLSIL.

V gene TRBV11-3 combines with J gene TRBJ1-1; D unresolved. This CDR3 is built from 13 residues. Germline V gene sequence: CDR1 SGHNT, CDR2 YENEEA. Trimming cost V 0 bases and J 9 bases, with 11 bases left between them. The CDR3 DNA reads as TGTGCCAGCAGCTTAGACCGAGGAGGGCAAGCTTTCTTT. As protein: CASSLDRGGQAFF.

This clone was counted between two and nine times. The chain is built from TRBV10-3 and TRBJ2-7; TRBD2 aligns across 9 bases. Germline lookup yields CDR1 ENHRY and CDR2 SYGVKD. CDR3 length equals 14 residues. V lost 10 bases and J lost 4; bases outside the gene matches: 11. The CDR3 coding sequence is TGTGCCACCTTCGCGGGAGGGCCTAAATACGAGCAGTACTTC. Translating it yields CATFAGGPKYEQYF.

This clone was counted a few times. V and J are TRBV3-1 (or the pseudogene TRBV3-2) and TRBJ2-3; 10 nucleotides agree with TRBD2. Germline CDR1 is LGHDT and CDR2 is YNNKEL (reference sequence). V shed 4 bases, J shed 8 bases, and the junction held 9 bases outside the gene matches. The CDR3 consists of 15 residues. The CDR3 spells CASSLRAGGVGTQYF. The CDR3 region has the DNA TGTGCCAGCAGCCTACGAGCGGGGGGGGTAGGTACGCAGTATTTT.

The gene calls are TRBV12-3 or TRBV12-4 and TRBJ1-2; D is undetermined. The CDR3 length is 11 residues. V was cut by 1 base and J by 7 bases, with 4 bases left in between. CDR3: CASSLGPGYTF. CDR3 sequence (DNA): TGTGCCAGCAGTTTAGGGCCTGGCTACACCTTC.

CDR3 region: CASSSGQGPFSGELFF. DNA of the CDR3: TGTGCCAGCAGTTCGGGACAGGGGCCGTTCTCCGGGGAGCTGTTTTTT. The chain employs TRBV6-5 and TRBJ2-2, with 10 positions matching TRBD1. Germline CDR1 and CDR2: MNHEY and SVGAGI. V trimming: 4 bases; J trimming: 6 bases; junction bases outside the gene matches: 8. This CDR3 is 16 amino acids long.

The chain has TRBV29-1 and TRBJ1-1; D ambiguous. V was trimmed by 0 bases and J by 5 bases, leaving 10 bases between them. Germline V gene sequence: CDR1 SQVTM, CDR2 ANQGSEA. The CDR3 loop spans 13 amino acids. The CDR3 DNA reads as TGCAGCGTTGAAGATAGGGCGGGGACTGAAGCTTTCTTT. Protein sequence: CSVEDRAGTEAFF.

The chain has TRBV19 and TRBJ2-7; D gene ambiguous. V dropped 3 bases and J dropped 2 bases, with 11 bases sitting between them. The germline CDR1 and CDR2 sequences are LNHDA and SQIVND (reference sequence). CDR3 length equals 14 residues. The CDR3 spells CASSIPRPPYEQYF. The CDR3 bases are TGTGCCAGTAGTATCCCCAGGCCTCCCTACGAGCAGTACTTC.

V gene TRBV15 combines with J gene TRBJ1-2; no firm D call. Germline CDR1 and CDR2: LNHNV and YYDKDF (reference sequence). V was trimmed by 0 bases and J by 4 bases, leaving 9 bases between them. The CDR3 has 14 residues. The CDR3, as DNA: TGTGCCACCAGCAGAGATCTCAACACCTATGGCTACACCTTC. Translating gives CATSRDLNTYGYTF.

The chain recombines TRBV6-1 with TRBJ2-1, with a weak D call TRBD1 (5 bases). The CDR3 contains 15 residues. The germline gives CDR1 MNHNS, CDR2 SASEGT. The ends were cut back, 2 bases at V and 6 bases at J, with 14 bases in the middle. CDR3 region: CASSEYGAGINEQFF. The CDR3 coding sequence is TGTGCCAGCAGTGAATATGGGGCAGGGATCAATGAGCAGTTCTTC.

The genes are TRBV11-2 and TRBJ2-1; D might be TRBD1 (6 bases). CDR3 length: 15 amino acids. Germline V gene lookup returns CDR1 SGHAT and CDR2 FQNNGV. Trimming stripped 5 bases from V and 4 bases from J, with 15 bases between. CDR3 residues: CASSRGQLLYNEQFF. CDR3 DNA sequence: TGTGCCAGCAGCCGAGGACAGCTCCTGTACAATGAGCAGTTCTTC.

This clone came up a few times. J is TRBJ1-2 and V is TRBV5-4; 10 nucleotides align to TRBD1. Looked up from germline, CDR1 is SGHNT and CDR2 is YYREEE (reference sequence). The CDR3 is 16 residues long. The V gene end was trimmed by 3 bases and the J gene end by 4 bases; junction bases not matched to a gene: 9. CDR3: CASSYPGQGVAYGYTF. The CDR3 DNA sequence: TGTGCCAGCAGCTACCCCGGACAGGGGGTTGCCTATGGCTACACCTTC.

This rearrangement joins TRBV6-5 to TRBJ1-4, with no clear D. Germline V CDR1 and CDR2: MNHEY, SVGAGI. Trimming stripped 6 bases from V and 5 bases from J, with 7 bases between. The length of the CDR3 is 12 residues. CDR3 sequence reads: CASSLRNEKLFF. The CDR3, as DNA: TGTGCCAGCAGCCTAAGAAATGAAAAACTGTTTTTT.

This chain joins TRBV5-4 and TRBJ2-2, with 7 nucleotides matching TRBD1. J was trimmed by 4 bases and V by 4 bases; bases with no gene match: 7. The germline V gene has CDR1 SGHNT and CDR2 YYREEE (reference sequence). This CDR3 comprises 15 residues. The CDR3 protein is CASSPTGAVTGELFF. CDR3 nucleotide sequence: TGTGCCAGCAGCCCCACAGGGGCGGTCACCGGGGAGCTGTTTTTT.

The gene calls are TRBV6-5 and TRBJ1-6; 8 bases are a match to TRBD1. This CDR3 comprises 15 residues. CDR1 is MNHEY and CDR2 is SVGAGI in the germline V gene. Losses at the gene ends were 11 bases for V and 2 bases for J; bases not matched to a gene: 8. The CDR3 bases are TGTGCCGGGTCCACCAGGGGGCCCTATAATTCACCCCTCCACTTT. Amino acids: CAGSTRGPYNSPLHF.

The chain couples TRBV6-6 to TRBJ2-1, with 9 positions matching TRBD1. The CDR3 contains 14 residues. Germline CDR1 and CDR2: MNHNY and SVGAGI (reference sequence). V lost 6 bases, J lost 8 bases, and 8 bases stayed unmatched. For the CDR3, the DNA is TGTGCCAGCAGGGCACAGGGGGCTCTGGATGAGCAGTTCTTC. Translation: CASRAQGALDEQFF.

The CDR3 reads CATRETRGGEQFF. The CDR3 bases are TGTGCCACCAGAGAAACGAGGGGAGGTGAGCAGTTCTTC. V is TRBV24-1 and J is TRBJ2-1, with D maybe TRBD2 (6 bases). Deletions cut 7 bases from V and 9 bases from J, with 15 bases between. CDR1 and CDR2 (germline): KGHDR, SFDVKD. This CDR3 has 13 residues.

The rearrangement links TRBV18 to TRBJ1-2, with TRBD1 matching 7 bases. The CDR3 extends over 16 amino acids. CDR1 KGHSH and CDR2 LQKENI come from the germline V gene. V trimming: 3 bases; J trimming: 3 bases; junction bases outside the gene matches: 10. The CDR3 nucleotides are TGTGCCAGCTCACCGACAGGGACGCAGGTAGACTATGGCTACACCTTC. Translated, it gives CASSPTGTQVDYGYTF.

The chain has TRBV29-1 and TRBJ1-5; D is uncertain. This CDR3 has 13 amino acids. The V gene lost 7 bases and the J gene lost 5 bases, with 15 bases spanning the gap. From germline, CDR1 is SQVTM and CDR2 ANQGSEA. The CDR3 bases are TGCAGCGGGGGAGAGGGCAACGATCAGCCCCAGCATTTT. Residues: CSGGEGNDQPQHF.

The chain joins TRBV28 to TRBJ1-2, with 7 nucleotides matching TRBD1. The germline V gene has CDR1 MDHEN and CDR2 SYDVKM. The J segment lost 6 bases and the V segment lost 4 bases, leaving 8 bases of the junction unmatched. CDR3 length equals 14 residues. CDR3 nucleotide sequence: TGTGCCAGCAGTTCCCCAAACAGGGGAAATGGCTACACCTTC. It is translated as CASSSPNRGNGYTF.

Here the CDR3 reads CASSPDRGRNSPLHF. CDR3 coding DNA: TGTGCCAGCAGCCCAGACAGGGGTCGTAATTCACCCCTCCACTTT. This chain uses TRBV7-8 with TRBJ1-6; TRBD1 agrees at 8 bases. The CDR3 covers 15 residues. The V and J ends lost 5 bases and 6 bases, in that order; junction bases with no gene match: 6. Germline V gives CDR1 SGHVS, CDR2 FQNEAQ.

The V call is TRBV29-1, the J call TRBJ2-5; D may be TRBD1 (6 bases). Germline V gives CDR1 SQVTM, CDR2 ANQGSEA. V was pared by 4 bases and J by 5 bases, with 8 bases between. This CDR3 contains 11 residues. In DNA form, the CDR3 reads TGCAGCGTTGTCCAGGGGGAGACCCAGTACTTC. Translation gives CSVVQGETQYF.

This clone appeared a single time. The chain is built from TRBV5-1 and TRBJ2-5; D unresolved. Germline V lookup: CDR1 SGHRS, CDR2 YFSETQ. Trimming left V 2 bases short and J 2 bases short, with 13 bases between. The CDR3 extends over 15 amino acids. This CDR3 is CASSFGDTVQETQYF. CDR3 nucleotides: TGCGCCAGCAGCTTCGGTGATACTGTTCAAGAGACCCAGTACTTC. The whole variable domain, filled in from reference TRBV5-1 and TRBJ2-5, reads KAGVTQTPRYLIKTRGQQVTLSCSPISGHRSVSWYQQTPGQGLQFLFEYFSETQRNKGNFPGRFSGRQFSNSRSEMNVSTLELGDSALYLCASSFGDTVQETQYFGPGTRLLVL.

This chain uses TRBV27 with TRBJ2-7, with 8 bases fitting TRBD2. There are 13 residues in the CDR3. J lost 5 bases, V lost 4 bases, and 4 bases had no gene match. Germline V gives CDR1 MNHEY, CDR2 SMNVEV (reference sequence). This CDR3 reads CASSWRLANEQYF. DNA for the CDR3: TGTGCCAGCAGTTGGCGACTAGCGAACGAGCAGTACTTC.

The chain is built from TRBV7-2 and TRBJ2-1; TRBD1 matches at 7 bases. The V segment lost 3 bases and the J segment 4 bases; nucleotides outside the gene matches: 3. The CDR3 length is 14 residues. Germline V gene lookup returns CDR1 SGHTA and CDR2 FQGNSA. The CDR3 is CASSLFRGYNEQFF. CDR3 bases: TGTGCCAGCAGCTTGTTCAGGGGGTACAATGAGCAGTTCTTC. Full variable domain (missing parts from reference TRBV7-2 and TRBJ2-1): GAGVSQSPSNKVTEKGKDVELRCDPISGHTALYWYRQSLGQGLEFLIYFQGNSAPDKSGLPSDRFSAERTGGSVSTLTIQRTQQEDSAVYLCASSLFRGYNEQFFGPGTRLTVL.

The chain combines TRBV5-1 with TRBJ2-5; 14 bases line up with TRBD2. The V and J ends lost 4 bases and 4 bases, in that order; junction bases with no gene match: 9. The CDR3 is 17 amino acids. Germline V lookup: CDR1 SGHRS, CDR2 YFSETQ. The CDR3 region is CASSVSGLAGDGETQYF. The CDR3 DNA reads TGCGCCAGCAGCGTATCGGGACTAGCGGGAGATGGAGAGACCCAGTACTTC. The full variable domain, completed using reference TRBV5-1 and TRBJ2-5, is KAGVTQTPRYLIKTRGQQVTLSCSPISGHRSVSWYQQTPGQGLQFLFEYFSETQRNKGNFPGRFSGRQFSNSRSEMNVSTLELGDSALYLCASSVSGLAGDGETQYFGPGTRLLVL.

The chain couples TRBV28 to TRBJ2-2; 8 bases are a match to TRBD1. The V segment lost 7 bases and the J segment 3 bases; nucleotides outside the gene matches: 4. The CDR3 is made up of 14 amino acids. Germline V gene sequence: CDR1 MDHEN, CDR2 SYDVKM. CDR3 protein: CASTDRGYTGELFF. CDR3 DNA sequence: TGTGCCAGCACCGACAGGGGATACACCGGGGAGCTGTTTTTT.